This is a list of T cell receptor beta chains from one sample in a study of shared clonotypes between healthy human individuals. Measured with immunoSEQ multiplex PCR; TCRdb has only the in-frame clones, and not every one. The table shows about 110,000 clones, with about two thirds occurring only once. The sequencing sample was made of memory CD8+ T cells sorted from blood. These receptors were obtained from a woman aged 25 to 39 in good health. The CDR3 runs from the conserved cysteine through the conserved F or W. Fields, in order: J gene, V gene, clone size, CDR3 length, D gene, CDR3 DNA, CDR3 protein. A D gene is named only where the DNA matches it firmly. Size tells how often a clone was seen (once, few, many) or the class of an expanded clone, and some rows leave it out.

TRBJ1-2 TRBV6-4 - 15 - TGTGCCAGCAGTGAGTCGACAGGAGAATCCTATGGCTACACCTTC CASSESTGESYGYTF
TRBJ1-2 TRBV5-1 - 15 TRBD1 TGCGCCAGCAGCTTAGAGGGACAGGGCGTTGGAGGCTACACCTTC CASSLEGQGVGGYTF
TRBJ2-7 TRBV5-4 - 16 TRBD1 TGTGCCAGCAGCTGGGTTCCGGGACAGGGTTCCTACGAGCAGTACTTC CASSWVPGQGSYEQYF
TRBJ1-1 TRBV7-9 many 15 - TGTGCCAGCAGATACACGGGACCGATGAACACTGAAGCTTTCTTT CASRYTGPMNTEAFF
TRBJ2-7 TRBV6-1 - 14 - TGTGCCAGCAGTGAAGATGGGACACCCTACGAGCAGTACTTC CASSEDGTPYEQYF
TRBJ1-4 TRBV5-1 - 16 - TGCGCCAGCAACCTTTTAATCGGGCAGGGGACCAGAAAACTGTTTTTT CASNLLIGQGTRKLFF
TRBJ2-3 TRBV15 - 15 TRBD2 TGTGCCACCAGCAGCTCTAGCGGGAGCCCTGATACGCAGTATTTT CATSSSSGSPDTQYF
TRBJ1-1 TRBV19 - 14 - TGTGCCAGTAGTATGGAAACAAGGGCCACTGAAGCTTTCTTT CASSMETRATEAFF
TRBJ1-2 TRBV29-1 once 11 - TGCAGCGTTCGATCGGAGAATGGCTACACCTTC CSVRSENGYTF
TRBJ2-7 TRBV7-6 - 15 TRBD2 TGTGCCAGCAGGGTTAGCGGGTCGGATGCCTACGAGCAGTACTTC CASRVSGSDAYEQYF
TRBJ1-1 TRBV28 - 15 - TGTGCCAGCAGCTCCCCCCTCGGTAGGAACACTGAAGCTTTCTTT CASSSPLGRNTEAFF
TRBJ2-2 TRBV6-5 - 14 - TGTGCCAGCAGTTACTCCGGGACAACCGGGGAGCTGTTTTTT CASSYSGTTGELFF
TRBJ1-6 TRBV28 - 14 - TGTGCCAGCAGTTTATGGGACAAGGGTTCACCCCTCCACTTT CASSLWDKGSPLHF
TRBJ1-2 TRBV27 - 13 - TGTGCCAGCAGTTTAGGGGAGCACTATGGCTACACCTTC CASSLGEHYGYTF
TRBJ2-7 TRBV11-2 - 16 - TGTGCCAGCAGCCCCTATGGCTGGGACATAGCCTACGAGCAGTACTTC CASSPYGWDIAYEQYF
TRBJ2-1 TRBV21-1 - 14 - TGTGCCAGCAGCAAACCGGACGGAGACAATGAGCAGTTCTTC CASSKPDGDNEQFF
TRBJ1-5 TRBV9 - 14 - TGTGCCAGCAGCAAAGGTGGCTTTAATCAGCCCCAGCATTTT CASSKGGFNQPQHF
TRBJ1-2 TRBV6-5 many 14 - TGTGCCAGCAGTACCCTCGGGGGCTTCTATGGCTACACCTTC CASSTLGGFYGYTF
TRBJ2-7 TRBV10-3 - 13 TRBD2 TGTGCCATCACCTCGCGGGAGGGTTACGAGCAGTACTTC CAITSREGYEQYF
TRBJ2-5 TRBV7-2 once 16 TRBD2 TGTGCCAGCAGCCAGGCTGTACTAGCGGGAGTGGAGACCCAGTACTTC CASSQAVLAGVETQYF
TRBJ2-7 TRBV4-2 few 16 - TGTGCCAGCAGCCAAAGGGGAGGGGGAGACGTCTACGAGCAGTACTTC CASSQRGGGDVYEQYF
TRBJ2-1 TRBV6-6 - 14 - TGTGCCAGCTCCCGAGGGGAGTTTAGCGGTGAGCAGTTCTTC CASSRGEFSGEQFF
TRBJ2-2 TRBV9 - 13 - TGTGCCAGCAGTTTCGGAGGTACCGGGGAGCTGTTTTTT CASSFGGTGELFF
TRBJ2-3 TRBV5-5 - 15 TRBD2 TGTGCCAGCAGCTTTCAGCGGGAGGTCGCAGATACGCAGTATTTT CASSFQREVADTQYF
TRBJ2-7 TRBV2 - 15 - TGTGCCAGCAGCGCCAACGGAGGGCTAAACTACGAGCAGTACTTC CASSANGGLNYEQYF
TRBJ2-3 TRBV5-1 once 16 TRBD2 TGCGCCAGCACCAACTTAGCGGGAGGGAGCACAGATACGCAGTATTTT CASTNLAGGSTDTQYF
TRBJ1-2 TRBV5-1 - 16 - TGCGCCAGCAGCTTGGAGACTAACTACGATACTAAGGGCTACACCTTC CASSLETNYDTKGYTF
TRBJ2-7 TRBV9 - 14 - TGTGCCAGCAGCGTAGGGTCCCGCTCCTACGAGCAGTACTTC CASSVGSRSYEQYF
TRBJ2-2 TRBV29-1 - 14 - TGCAGCGTTGGGGTCGGGGTACCGGGTGTGGAGCTGTTTTTT CSVGVGVPGVELFF
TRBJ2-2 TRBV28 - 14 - TGTGCCAGCAGTCAAGGAGGAACGTCCGGGGAGCTGTTTTTT CASSQGGTSGELFF
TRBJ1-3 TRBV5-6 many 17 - TGTGCCAGCAGCTTGACCCCTCGACAATTGTCTGGAAACACCATATATTTT CASSLTPRQLSGNTIYF
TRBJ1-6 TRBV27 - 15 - TGTGCCAGCAGTTCTCCGGGACACTATAATTCACCCCTCCACTTT CASSSPGHYNSPLHF
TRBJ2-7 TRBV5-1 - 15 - TGCGCCAGCAGCTTTTTGGATTCTATCTCCTACGAGCAGTACTTC CASSFLDSISYEQYF
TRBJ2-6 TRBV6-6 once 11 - TGTGCCAGCTCTGGGGCCAACGTCCTGACTTTC CASSGANVLTF
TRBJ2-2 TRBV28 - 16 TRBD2 TGTGCCAGCAGTTTATGGGCTAGCGGGTATACCGGGGAGCTGTTTTTT CASSLWASGYTGELFF
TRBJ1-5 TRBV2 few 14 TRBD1 TGTGCCAGCAGTGCAGAACAGGGGACCCAGCCCCAGCATTTT CASSAEQGTQPQHF
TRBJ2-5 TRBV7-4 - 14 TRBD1 TGTGCCAGCAGCGGGACAGGGGAGGAAGAGACCCAGTACTTC CASSGTGEEETQYF